This T cell receptor (beta chain) comes out of a study of shared clonotypes between healthy human individuals. Unsorted PBMC DNA went through sequencing on ten immunoSEQ deep assay plates. Clones were sequenced by immunoSEQ multiplex PCR, and TCRdb holds only the in-frame ones, with some missing. The sample contains around 500,000 clones, around 85% of which appear only once. Remarks on this clone: Being one base from a much bigger clone, this may be a read error.

The CDR3 totals 14 residues. Germline lookup yields CDR1 SGHNT and CDR2 YENEEA. Every contributor of samples was a Caucasian grown-up residing in Nashville, Tennessee. The J gene is TRBJ2-7, the V gene TRBV11-3; D is perhaps TRBD2 (5 bases). The TCR sequence derives from a woman between 40 and 50 years old in good health. Some clones in this sample may be carry-over from other donors' samples. Sample: PBMCs. The CDR3 coding sequence is TGTGTCAGCAGTCGCGAGGGCTCATCCTACGAGCAGTACTTC. Encoded protein: CVSSREGSSYEQYF.